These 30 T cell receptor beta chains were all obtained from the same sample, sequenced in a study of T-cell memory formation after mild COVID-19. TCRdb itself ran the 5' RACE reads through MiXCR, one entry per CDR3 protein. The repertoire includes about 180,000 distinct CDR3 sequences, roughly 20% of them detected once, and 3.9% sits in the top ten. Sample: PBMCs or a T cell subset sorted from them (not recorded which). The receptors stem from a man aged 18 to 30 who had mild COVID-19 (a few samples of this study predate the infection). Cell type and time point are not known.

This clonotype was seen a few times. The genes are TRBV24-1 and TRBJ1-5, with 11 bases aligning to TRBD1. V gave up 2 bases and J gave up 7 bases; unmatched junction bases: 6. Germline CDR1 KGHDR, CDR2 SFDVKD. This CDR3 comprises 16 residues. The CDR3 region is CATSDSDRGRGQPQHF. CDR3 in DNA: TGTGCCACCAGTGATTCGGACAGGGGGCGAGGACAGCCCCAGCATTTT.

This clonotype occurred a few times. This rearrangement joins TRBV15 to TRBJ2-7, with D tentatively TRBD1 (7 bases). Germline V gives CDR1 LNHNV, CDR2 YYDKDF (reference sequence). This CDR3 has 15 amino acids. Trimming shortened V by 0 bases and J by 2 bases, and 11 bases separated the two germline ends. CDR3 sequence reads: CATSRDRGTAYEQYF. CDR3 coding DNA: TGTGCCACCAGCAGAGATCGGGGGACAGCCTACGAGCAGTACTTC.

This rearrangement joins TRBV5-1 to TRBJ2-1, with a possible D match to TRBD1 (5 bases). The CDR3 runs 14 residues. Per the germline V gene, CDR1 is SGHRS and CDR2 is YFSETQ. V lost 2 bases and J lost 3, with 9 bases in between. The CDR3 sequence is CASSLGEDYNEQFF. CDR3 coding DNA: TGCGCCAGCAGCTTAGGGGAAGACTACAATGAGCAGTTCTTC.

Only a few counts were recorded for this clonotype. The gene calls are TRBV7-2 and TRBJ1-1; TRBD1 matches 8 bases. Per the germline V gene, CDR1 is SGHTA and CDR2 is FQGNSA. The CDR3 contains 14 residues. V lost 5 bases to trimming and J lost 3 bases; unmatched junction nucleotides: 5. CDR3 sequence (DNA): TGTGCCAGCAGCACTTACAGGGGGGACACTGAAGCTTTCTTT. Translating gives CASSTYRGDTEAFF.

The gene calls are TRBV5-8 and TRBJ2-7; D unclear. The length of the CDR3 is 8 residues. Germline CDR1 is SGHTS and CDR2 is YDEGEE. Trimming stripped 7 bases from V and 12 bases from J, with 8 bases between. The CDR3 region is CASVSLYV. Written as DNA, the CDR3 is TGTGCCAGCGTTAGTCTGTACGTC.

CDR3 sequence (DNA): TGTGCCAGCAGTCGTGCTCGGGGGTCTTATGAAAAACTGTTTTTT. Residues: CASSRARGSYEKLFF. The chain joins TRBV7-2 to TRBJ1-4; perhaps TRBD1 as D (5 bases). This CDR3 is 15 amino acids long. Germline-derived CDR1 and CDR2 are SGHTA and FQGNSA. V lost 6 bases and J 6 bases, leaving 17 bases between the germline ends.

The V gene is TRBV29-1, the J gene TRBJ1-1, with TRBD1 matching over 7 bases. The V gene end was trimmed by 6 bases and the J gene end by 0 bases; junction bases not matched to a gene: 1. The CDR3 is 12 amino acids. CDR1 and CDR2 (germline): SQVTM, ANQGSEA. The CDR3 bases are TGCAGCGTAGACAGGGTGAACACTGAAGCTTTCTTT. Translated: CSVDRVNTEAFF.

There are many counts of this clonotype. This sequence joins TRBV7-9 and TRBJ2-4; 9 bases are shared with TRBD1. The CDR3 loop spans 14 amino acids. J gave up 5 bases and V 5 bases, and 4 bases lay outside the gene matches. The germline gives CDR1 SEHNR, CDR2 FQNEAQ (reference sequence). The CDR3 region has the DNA TGTGCCAGCAGCGCTGACAGGGGGGAAAACATTCAGTACTTC. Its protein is CASSADRGENIQYF.

The DNA of the CDR3 is TGTGCCAGCAGTTCCCCGGCGACAGGCTGGGGAACTGAAGCTTTCTTT. Protein product: CASSSPATGWGTEAFF. The rearrangement joins TRBV28 to TRBJ1-1; tentative D call: TRBD1 (6 bases). This CDR3 contains 16 residues. Per the germline V gene, CDR1 is MDHEN and CDR2 is SYDVKM. V was shortened by 4 bases and J by 5 bases, with 20 bases between the two germline ends.

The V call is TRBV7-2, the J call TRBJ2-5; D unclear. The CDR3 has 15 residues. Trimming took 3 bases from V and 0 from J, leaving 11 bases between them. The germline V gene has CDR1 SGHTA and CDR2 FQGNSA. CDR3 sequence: CASSLEFLYQETQYF. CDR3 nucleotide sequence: TGTGCCAGCAGCTTGGAATTCTTGTACCAAGAGACCCAGTACTTC.

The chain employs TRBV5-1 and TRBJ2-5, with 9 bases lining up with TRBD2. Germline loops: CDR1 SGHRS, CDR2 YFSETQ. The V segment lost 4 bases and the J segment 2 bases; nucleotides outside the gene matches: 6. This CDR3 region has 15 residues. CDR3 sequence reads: CASSPGTSIQETQYF. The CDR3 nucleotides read TGCGCCAGCAGCCCCGGGACTAGCATTCAAGAGACCCAGTACTTC.

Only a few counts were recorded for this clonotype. In DNA, the CDR3 is TGTGCCAGCAGCTTTGAGGGGATTAATGAAAAACTGTTTTTT. Protein sequence: CASSFEGINEKLFF. The chain joins TRBV7-2 to TRBJ1-4; D may be TRBD1 (5 bases). CDR1 is SGHTA, CDR2 FQGNSA, per germline. V lost 3 bases, J lost 4 bases, and 9 bases lay in between. The CDR3 length is 14 residues.

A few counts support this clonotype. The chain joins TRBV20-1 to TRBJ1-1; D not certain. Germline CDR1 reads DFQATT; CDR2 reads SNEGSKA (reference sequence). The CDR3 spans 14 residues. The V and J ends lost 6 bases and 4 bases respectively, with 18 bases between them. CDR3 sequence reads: CSASSRFMITEAFF. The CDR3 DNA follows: TGCAGTGCCAGCTCGCGCTTTATGATCACTGAAGCTTTCTTT.

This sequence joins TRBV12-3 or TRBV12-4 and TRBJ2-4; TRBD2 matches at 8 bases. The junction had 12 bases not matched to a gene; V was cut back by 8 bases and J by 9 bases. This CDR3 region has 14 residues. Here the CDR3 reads CASGQGLVSGIQYF. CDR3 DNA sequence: TGTGCCAGCGGCCAGGGACTAGTTTCTGGCATTCAGTACTTC.

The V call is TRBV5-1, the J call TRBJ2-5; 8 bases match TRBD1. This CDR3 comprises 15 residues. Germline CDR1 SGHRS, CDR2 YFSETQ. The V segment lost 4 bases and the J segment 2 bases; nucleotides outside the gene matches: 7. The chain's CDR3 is CASSIQGQGQETQYF. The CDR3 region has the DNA TGCGCCAGCAGCATTCAAGGACAGGGACAAGAGACCCAGTACTTC.

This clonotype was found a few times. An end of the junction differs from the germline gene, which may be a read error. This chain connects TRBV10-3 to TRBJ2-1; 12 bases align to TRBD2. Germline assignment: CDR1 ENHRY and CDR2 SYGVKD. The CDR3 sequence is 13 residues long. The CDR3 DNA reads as TGTGCCGTCAGACTAGCGGGGGCCCAGGAGCAGTTCTTC. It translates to CAVRLAGAQEQFF.

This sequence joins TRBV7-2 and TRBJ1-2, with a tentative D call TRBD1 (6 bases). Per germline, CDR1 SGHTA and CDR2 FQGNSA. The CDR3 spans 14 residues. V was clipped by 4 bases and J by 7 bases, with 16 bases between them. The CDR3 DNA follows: TGTGCCAGCAGCTCATGGCAGGGGCCGGGTGGCTACACCTTC. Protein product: CASSSWQGPGGYTF.

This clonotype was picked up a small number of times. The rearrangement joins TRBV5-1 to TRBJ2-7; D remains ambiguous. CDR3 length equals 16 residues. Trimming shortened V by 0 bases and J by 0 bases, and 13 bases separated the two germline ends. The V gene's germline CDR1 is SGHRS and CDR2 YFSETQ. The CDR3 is CASSLADGRNSYEQYF. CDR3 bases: TGCGCCAGCAGCTTGGCCGACGGCAGGAACTCCTACGAGCAGTACTTC. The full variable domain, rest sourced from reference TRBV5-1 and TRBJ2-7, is KAGVTQTPRYLIKTRGQQVTLSCSPISGHRSVSWYQQTPGQGLQFLFEYFSETQRNKGNFPGRFSGRQFSNSRSEMNVSTLELGDSALYLCASSLADGRNSYEQYFGPGTRLTVT.

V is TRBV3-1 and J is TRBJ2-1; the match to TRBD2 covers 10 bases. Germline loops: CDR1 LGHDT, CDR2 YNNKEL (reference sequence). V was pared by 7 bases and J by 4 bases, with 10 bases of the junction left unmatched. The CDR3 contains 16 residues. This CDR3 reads CASTLTPGLAYNEQFF. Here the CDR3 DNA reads TGTGCCAGCACCCTCACTCCGGGACTAGCGTACAATGAGCAGTTCTTC.

The CDR3 DNA follows: TGTGCCACCAGCAGAGTTAGGGGGGCAGGGTCCTACGAGCAGTACTTC. Its translation is CATSRVRGAGSYEQYF. The rearrangement joins TRBV15 to TRBJ2-7; D tentatively reads TRBD1 or TRBD2 (6 bases each). The V gene lost 1 base and the J gene lost 1 base, with 14 bases spanning the gap. CDR3 length: 16 amino acids. CDR1 is LNHNV, CDR2 YYDKDF, per germline (reference sequence).

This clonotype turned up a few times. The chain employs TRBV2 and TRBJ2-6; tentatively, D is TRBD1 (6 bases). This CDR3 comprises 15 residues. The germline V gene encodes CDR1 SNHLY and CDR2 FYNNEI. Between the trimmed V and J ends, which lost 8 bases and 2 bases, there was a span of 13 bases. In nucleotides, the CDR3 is TGTGCCAGCTCCTTAGGACAGACTGGGGCCAACGTCCTGACTTTC. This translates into CASSLGQTGANVLTF.

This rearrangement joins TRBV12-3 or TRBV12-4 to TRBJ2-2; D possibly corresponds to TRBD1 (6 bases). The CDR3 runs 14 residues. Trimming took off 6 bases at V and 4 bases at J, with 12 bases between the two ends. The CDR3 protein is CASSRTVSTGELFF. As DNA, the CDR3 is TGTGCCAGCAGCCGGACAGTTTCCACCGGGGAGCTGTTTTTT.

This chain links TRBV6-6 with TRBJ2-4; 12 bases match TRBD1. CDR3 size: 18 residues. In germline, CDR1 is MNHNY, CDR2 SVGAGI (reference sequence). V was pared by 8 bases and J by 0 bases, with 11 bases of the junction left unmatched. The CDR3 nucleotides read TGTGCCAGCTGCCCCGGGACAGGGGGCTTTCGAGCCAAAAACATTCAGTACTTC. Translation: CASCPGTGGFRAKNIQYF.

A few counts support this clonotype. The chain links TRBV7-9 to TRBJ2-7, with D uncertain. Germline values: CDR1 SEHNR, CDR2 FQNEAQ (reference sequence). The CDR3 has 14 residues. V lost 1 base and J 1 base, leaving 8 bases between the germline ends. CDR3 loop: CASSLVGISYEQYF. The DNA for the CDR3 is TGTGCCAGCAGCTTAGTGGGGATATCCTACGAGCAGTACTTC.

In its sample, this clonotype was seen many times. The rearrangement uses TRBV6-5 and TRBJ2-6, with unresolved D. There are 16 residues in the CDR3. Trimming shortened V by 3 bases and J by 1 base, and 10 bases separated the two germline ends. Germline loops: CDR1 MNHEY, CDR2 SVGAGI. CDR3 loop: CASSYWIGSGANVLTF. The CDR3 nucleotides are TGTGCCAGCAGTTATTGGATCGGGTCTGGGGCCAACGTCCTGACTTTC.

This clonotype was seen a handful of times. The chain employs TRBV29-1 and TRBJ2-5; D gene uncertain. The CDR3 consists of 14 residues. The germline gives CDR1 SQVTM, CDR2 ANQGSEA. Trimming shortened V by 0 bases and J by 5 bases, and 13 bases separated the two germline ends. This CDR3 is CSVEDGHLGETQYF. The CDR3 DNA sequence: TGCAGCGTTGAAGACGGTCATTTGGGGGAGACCCAGTACTTC. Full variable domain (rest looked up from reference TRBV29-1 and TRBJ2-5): SAVISQKPSRDICQRGTSLTIQCQVDSQVTMMFWYRQQPGQSLTLIATANQGSEATYESGFVIDKFPISRPNLTFSTLTVSNMSPEDSSIYLCSVEDGHLGETQYFGPGTRLLVL.

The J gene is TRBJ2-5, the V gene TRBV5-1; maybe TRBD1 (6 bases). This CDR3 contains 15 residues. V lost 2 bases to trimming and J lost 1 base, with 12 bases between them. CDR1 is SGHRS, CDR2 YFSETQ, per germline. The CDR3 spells CASSLGGHFQETQYF. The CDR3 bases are TGCGCCAGCAGCTTAGGGGGACACTTCCAAGAGACCCAGTACTTC.

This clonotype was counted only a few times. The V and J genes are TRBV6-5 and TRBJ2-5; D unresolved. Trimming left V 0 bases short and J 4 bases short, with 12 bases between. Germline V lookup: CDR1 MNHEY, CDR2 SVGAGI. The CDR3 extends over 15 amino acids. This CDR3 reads CASSYSRRPAETQYF. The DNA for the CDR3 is TGTGCCAGCAGTTACTCACGCAGGCCAGCAGAGACCCAGTACTTC.

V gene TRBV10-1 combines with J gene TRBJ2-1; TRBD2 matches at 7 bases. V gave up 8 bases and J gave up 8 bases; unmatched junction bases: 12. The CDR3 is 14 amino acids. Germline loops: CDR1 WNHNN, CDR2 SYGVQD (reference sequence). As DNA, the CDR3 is TGCGCCAGCTCGCGGACTAGTCGAGGCGATGAGCAGTTCTTC. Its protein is CASSRTSRGDEQFF.

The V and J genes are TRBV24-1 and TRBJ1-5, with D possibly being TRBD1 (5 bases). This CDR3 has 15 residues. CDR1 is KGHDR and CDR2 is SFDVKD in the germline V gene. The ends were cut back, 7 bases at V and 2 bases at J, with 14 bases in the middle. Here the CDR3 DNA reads TGTGCCACCAGGATTGGCAGGGCCGGCAATCAGCCCCAGCATTTT. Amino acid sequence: CATRIGRAGNQPQHF.